This is a list of T cell receptor beta chains from one sample in a study of OX40 agonist ivuxolimab in advanced cancers. Sequenced by immunoSEQ multiplex PCR; TCRdb stores in-frame clones only, minus some. The data show roughly 49,000 clones, 80% to 90% seen once. Source: CD4+ or CD8+ T cells sorted from blood, taken in a trial of the OX40 agonist ivuxolimab. The receptors originated from an adult with an advanced solid tumor such as melanoma, head and neck, liver or kidney cancer. Each CDR3 is given with its conserved first and last residue. The D gene is left open where the match is weak. Only some rows state a clone size, as once, few, many or a class for expanded clones.

v_call,j_call,clone_size,d_call,cdr3_aa,cdr3_nt
TRBV5-8,TRBJ2-1,.,TRBD2,CASSRGLAGPYNEQFF,TGTGCCAGCAGCCGGGGACTAGCGGGACCATACAATGAGCAGTTCTTC
TRBV28,TRBJ2-3,.,.,CASSLGSTDTQYF,TGTGCCAGCAGTCTCGGGTCCACAGATACGCAGTATTTT
TRBV9,TRBJ2-3,.,.,CASSVVGEPSTDTQYF,TGTGCCAGCAGCGTAGTGGGAGAGCCTAGCACAGATACGCAGTATTTT
TRBV27,TRBJ2-6,.,.,CASSQSGISGANVLTF,TGTGCCAGCAGCCAATCAGGAATCTCTGGGGCCAACGTCCTGACTTTC
TRBV5-1,TRBJ2-2,.,TRBD2,CASSPRTSGNTGELFF,TGCGCCAGCAGCCCGCGGACTAGCGGTAACACCGGGGAGCTGTTTTTT
TRBV11-2,TRBJ2-2,.,TRBD2,CASSFATSGKFGELFF,TGTGCCAGCAGCTTCGCCACTAGCGGGAAATTCGGGGAGCTGTTTTTT
TRBV19,TRBJ1-1,.,TRBD1,CASTQGGLNTEAFF,TGTGCCAGTACTCAGGGGGGATTGAACACTGAAGCTTTCTTT
TRBV6-6,TRBJ1-1,.,.,CASGSWTEAFF,TGTGCCAGCGGGAGTTGGACTGAAGCTTTCTTT
TRBV5-4,TRBJ2-7,.,TRBD1,CASSLAGQRHYEQYF,TGTGCCAGCAGCTTGGCGGGACAGAGACACTACGAGCAGTACTTC
TRBV19,TRBJ1-5,.,.,CASSIPASNQPQHF,TGTGCCAGTAGTATCCCAGCCAGCAATCAGCCCCAGCATTTT
TRBV5-1,TRBJ1-2,.,TRBD1,CASAGQGLGYGYTF,TGCGCCAGCGCGGGACAGGGGTTGGGCTATGGCTACACCTTC
TRBV7-9,TRBJ1-1,.,.,CASSPNSGVEAFF,TGTGCCAGCAGCCCTAACTCGGGAGTTGAAGCTTTCTTT
TRBV4-1,TRBJ1-6,.,TRBD1,CASNQLTEGAGSPLHF,TGCGCCAGCAACCAACTGACTGAGGGGGCAGGGTCACCCCTCCACTTT
TRBV11-3,TRBJ1-3,.,.,CASSLKAGLAPGSGNTIYF,TGTGCCAGCAGCTTAAAGGCGGGACTGGCCCCTGGATCGGGAAACACCATATATTTT
TRBV19,TRBJ2-3,.,.,CASRRKGGDTDTQYF,TGTGCCAGTAGGAGGAAAGGGGGGGACACAGATACGCAGTATTTT
TRBV4-2,TRBJ2-7,.,TRBD2,CASSQEGFGLAGFEQYF,TGTGCCAGCAGCCAAGAGGGGTTCGGGCTAGCGGGATTTGAGCAGTACTTC
TRBV2,TRBJ1-4,many,.,CASSDEGEANEKLFF,TGTGCCAGCAGTGACGAGGGCGAGGCTAATGAAAAACTGTTTTTT
TRBV5-1,TRBJ1-6,.,.,CASSLAPGGGNSPLHF,TGCGCCAGCAGCTTGGCCCCCGGAGGGGGGAATTCACCCCTCCACTTT
TRBV7-3,TRBJ2-3,.,.,CASSPPGTDTQYF,TGTGCCAGCAGCCCGCCCGGCACAGATACGCAGTATTTT
TRBV6-5,TRBJ1-5,.,.,CASSYNRGQPQHF,TGTGCCAGCAGTTACAATAGGGGTCAGCCCCAGCATTTT
TRBV10-3,TRBJ2-5,.,TRBD2,CAIRREGISETQYF,TGTGCCATCAGGCGGGAGGGCATTTCGGAGACCCAGTACTTC
TRBV11-3,TRBJ2-7,.,.,CASRSWETYEQYF,TGTGCCAGCCGATCGTGGGAGACCTACGAGCAGTACTTC
TRBV18,TRBJ1-3,.,.,CASSPRLPSSGNTIYF,TGTGCCAGCTCACCACGCCTGCCAAGCTCTGGAAACACCATATATTTT
TRBV14,TRBJ1-1,.,TRBD1,CASSRQGYTEAFF,TGTGCCAGCAGCCGACAGGGTTACACTGAAGCTTTCTTT
TRBV15,TRBJ1-1,.,.,CATSRDLPRWDKNTEAFF,TGTGCCACCAGCAGAGACCTTCCGAGGTGGGACAAGAACACTGAAGCTTTCTTT
TRBV7-8,TRBJ1-1,once,.,CASSSFYVNTEAFF,TGTGCCAGCAGTTCTTTTTACGTGAACACTGAAGCTTTCTTT
TRBV7-3,TRBJ2-1,.,TRBD1,CASSFSGQGGNEQFF,TGTGCCAGCAGCTTCTCCGGACAGGGAGGCAATGAGCAGTTCTTC
TRBV27,TRBJ2-5,.,.,CASRALLGYGTQYF,TGTGCCAGCAGAGCCCTCTTGGGATATGGGACCCAGTACTTC
TRBV6-1,TRBJ2-3,.,TRBD2,CASTALAGATDTQYF,TGTGCCAGCACAGCACTAGCGGGAGCGACAGATACGCAGTATTTT
TRBV19,TRBJ2-5,once,TRBD1,CASSKSRGQQETQYF,TGTGCCAGTAGTAAAAGCAGGGGGCAACAAGAGACCCAGTACTTC
TRBV10-3,TRBJ2-3,.,.,CAIKSGANPDTQYF,TGTGCCATCAAAAGCGGCGCTAATCCAGATACGCAGTATTTT